The clone carrying this TCR beta chain was counted a few times. Its antigen is not known. This entry comes from a study of CD8+ T cells in alopecia areata. Study-level results: On tofacitinib, scalp clonality and expanded CD8+ clones among top 100 fell significantly. Many expanded lesional clones persisted in scalp and blood during tofacitinib treatment.

The CDR3 sequence is 15 residues long. Germline lookup yields CDR1 MDHEN and CDR2 SYDVKM. J lost 2 bases, V lost 6 bases, and 4 bases had no gene match. The treatment denotes: oral pan-JAK inhibitor, 5-10 mg twice daily. The authors sorted CD4+ and CD8+ T cells from PBMCs. Investigators isolated RNA and reverse transcribed it into cDNA to act as the sequencing template. Sequencing was performed with immunoSEQ multiplex PCR; in TCRdb, only in-frame clones are kept and a portion is missing. The data show some 240,000 clones, under 60% seen once. V and J are TRBV28 and TRBJ2-7; 13 bases are a match to TRBD2. The sample consisted of CD4+ T cells sorted from blood, taken at week 4, from a patient treated with tofacitinib. The TCR originated in a human donor with alopecia areata. Here the CDR3 DNA reads TGTGCCAGCAGAGAAACTAGCGGGGGGGCCTACGAGCAGTACTTC. It translates to CASRETSGGAYEQYF.